This TCR beta chain comes out of a study of shared clonotypes between healthy human individuals. Looking at the study overall: Plates per donor: three CD4 naive, three CD4 memory, two CD8 naive, one CD8 memory.

Trimming at V came to 4 bases and at J to 4 bases, leaving 10 bases not matched to a gene. The CDR3 has 16 amino acids. Germline V gene lookup returns CDR1 ENHRY and CDR2 SYGVKD. This clone was detected only once. For sorted subsets, roughly 210 ng DNA per replicate equaled around 30,000 T cell genomes. Original handling: ImmunoSEQ only sent back junction sequences with no quality scores, so filtering was done differently. Here immunoSEQ multiplex PCR was the method, and the copy in TCRdb shows in-frame clones only, minus some. V, J and clone size are those of that table, while D and trimming were read from the DNA. The table has some 2,400,000 clones, more than 90% seen once; the top ten hold over 0.1%.

The V call is TRBV10-3, the J call TRBJ1-2; 9 bases are a match to TRBD1. The source of this sequence is a man aged 18 to 29 in good health. Sequenced sample: naive CD4+ T cells sorted from blood. Described subset: CD45RA+ positively selected. The CDR3 loop is CAISGKETGGVYGYTF. CDR3 nucleotide sequence: TGTGCCATCAGTGGAAAAGAGACAGGGGGGGTCTATGGCTACACCTTC.